The text below deals with one T cell receptor beta chain. With V trimmed by 5 bases and J by 8 bases, 9 bases remained unmatched. The germline gives CDR1 SEHNR, CDR2 FQNEAQ (reference sequence). This CDR3 comprises 14 residues. Clones were read by immunoSEQ multiplex PCR, and TCRdb kept only the in-frame ones, dropping some. This table has over 200,000 clones, roughly 80% appearing once. The sample is drawn from a study of blood T cell repertoires in COVID-19. The TCR sequence derives from a human donor in a cohort sampled during active COVID-19. The sequenced material came from peripheral blood. V gene TRBV7-9 combines with J gene TRBJ1-2, with TRBD1 matching 9 bases. The CDR3 DNA follows: TGTGCCAGCAGCCCGATACAGGGGGCGACGGGCTACACCTTC. This translates into CASSPIQGATGYTF.